The sample holds a few counts of the clone carrying this TCR beta chain. These data come from a study of cytomegalovirus exposure and HLA in healthy donors. Across the whole study: Most donors, about 82% of over 300 genotyped, fell in the Caucasian-associated ancestry cluster.

PCR used 60 Vbeta primers and 13 Jbeta primers. Sequenced by immunoSEQ multiplex PCR; TCRdb stores in-frame clones only, minus some. In the table there are over 85,000 clones, around 85% of which are singletons. Input material: PBMCs. This sequence originates from a man aged 35-49 years in good health and CMV-seropositive.

The CDR3, as DNA: TGTGCCAGCAGCTTAGGACAGGGTCAGAATCAAGAGACCCAGTACTTC. It specifies CASSLGQGQNQETQYF. This chain uses TRBV11-3 with TRBJ2-5; TRBD1 matches 7 bases. The CDR3 extends over 16 amino acids. In germline, CDR1 is SGHNT, CDR2 YENEEA. The ends lost 1 base at V and 2 bases at J; junction bases unmatched: 7.